This TCR beta chain was sequenced during a study of shared clonotypes between healthy human individuals. In regard to this clone: As yet, its antigen is unknown.

Study-wide results and limits: A handful of donors held about 5% of naive CD4 clonotypes in common.

This CDR3 is 16 amino acids long. V lost 4 bases and J lost 1; bases outside the gene matches: 6. Looked up from germline, CDR1 is SGHRS and CDR2 is YFSETQ. Source study methods: ImmunoSEQ gave junction-only sequences without quality scores, so filtering differed. The assay was immunoSEQ multiplex PCR, and TCRdb's table has in-frame clones only and misses some. The D gene and trimming were derived from the DNA, and the V and J assignments and clone size from that table. In the table there are 400,000 or so clones, approximately 97% of which are singletons. The receptor's source is a man younger than 40 in good health. The sequencing sample was made of memory CD8+ T cells sorted from blood. The sample's subset: CD45RO+ cells pooled with CCR7-negative TemRA cells. The rearrangement joins TRBV5-1 to TRBJ2-3; 10 nucleotides match TRBD2. Written as DNA, the CDR3 is TGCGCCAGCAGCGCAGTGCTAGCGGGGGGCACAGATACGCAGTATTTT. Translating it yields CASSAVLAGGTDTQYF.